The T cell receptor (beta chain) under discussion was sequenced for a study of T and B cells in COVID-19 patients. The germline CDR1 and CDR2 sequences are SGHDT and YYEEEE. The CDR3 sequence is 15 residues long. The trim removed 3 bases at V and 7 bases at J, leaving 9 bases unmatched. TRB rearrangements were amplified by multiplex PCR with BIOMED2 TRB-A/B primers. TCRdb ran MiXCR on the multiplex PCR reads and lists one entry per CDR3 protein. The data show fewer than 9,500 distinct CDR3 sequences, with approximately 31% seen just once and 20% to 25% held by the top ten. Each TRB amplification used roughly 240-550 ng of genomic DNA from blood.

Sequencing used blood. This chain joins TRBV5-6 and TRBJ1-2, with 10 positions matching TRBD1. This sequence was found in a human donor who had recovered from COVID-19. This CDR3 reads CASSSTDRGFFGYTF. CDR3 coding DNA: TGTGCCAGCAGCTCGACGGACAGGGGGTTTTTTGGCTACACCTTC.